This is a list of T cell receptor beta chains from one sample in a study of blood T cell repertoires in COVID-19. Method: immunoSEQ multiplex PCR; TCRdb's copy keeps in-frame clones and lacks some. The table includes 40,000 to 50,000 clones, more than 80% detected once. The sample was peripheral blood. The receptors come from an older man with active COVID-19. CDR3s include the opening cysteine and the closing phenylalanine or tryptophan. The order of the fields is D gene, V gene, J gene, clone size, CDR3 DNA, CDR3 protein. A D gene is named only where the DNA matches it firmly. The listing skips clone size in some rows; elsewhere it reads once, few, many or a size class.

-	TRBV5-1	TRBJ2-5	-	TGCGCCAGCAGCTCCCCAACAGGGATGAGGAGCCAAGAGACCCAGTACTTC	CASSSPTGMRSQETQYF
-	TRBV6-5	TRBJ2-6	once	TGTGCCAGCAGTTACTCGGGGGGGGCCCACGTGGTTTTC	CASSYSGGAHVVF
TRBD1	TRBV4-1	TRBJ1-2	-	TGCGCCAGCAGCCGCCAGACAGGGGGTAACTATGGCTACACCTTC	CASSRQTGGNYGYTF
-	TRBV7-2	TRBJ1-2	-	TGTGCCAGCAGCTCCCTGACAGGTTCAGGCTACACCTTC	CASSSLTGSGYTF
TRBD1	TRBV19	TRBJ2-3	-	TGTGCCAGTAGTTACGGACAGGGATGGGCAGATACGCAGTATTTT	CASSYGQGWADTQYF
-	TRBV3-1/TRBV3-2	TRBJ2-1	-	TGTGCCAGCAGCCAAGTCAGGGTAGGCTCCTACAATGAGCAGTTCTTC	CASSQVRVGSYNEQFF
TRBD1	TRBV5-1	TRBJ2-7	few	TGCGCCAGCACCATGGACAGGGGCTACGAGCAGTACTTC	CASTMDRGYEQYF
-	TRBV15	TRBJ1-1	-	TGTGCCACCAGCAGGCAACGGGGGACTGAAGCTTTCTTT	CATSRQRGTEAFF
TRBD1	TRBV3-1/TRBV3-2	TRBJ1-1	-	TGTGCCAGCAGCCAAGGCCCGGGACAGGGGGCTGAAGCTTTCTTT	CASSQGPGQGAEAFF
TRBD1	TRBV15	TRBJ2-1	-	TGTGCCACCAGCGTGGGACAGGGATCTTACAATGAGCAGTTCTTC	CATSVGQGSYNEQFF
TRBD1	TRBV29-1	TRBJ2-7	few	TGCAGCGTGGGGACAGGAACCTACGAGCAGTACTTC	CSVGTGTYEQYF
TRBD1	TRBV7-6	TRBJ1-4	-	TGTGCCAGCAGCACAAGGGGGCAATCTAATGAAAAACTGTTTTTT	CASSTRGQSNEKLFF
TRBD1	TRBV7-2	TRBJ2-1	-	TGTGCCAGCAGCTTTCGACAGGGGCGCAATGAGCAGTTCTTC	CASSFRQGRNEQFF
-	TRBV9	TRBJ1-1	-	TGTGCCAGCAGCAAGGGGCACAGGAACACTGAAGCTTTCTTT	CASSKGHRNTEAFF
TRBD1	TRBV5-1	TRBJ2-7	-	TGCGCCAGCAGCCCAACCGGGACAGCACCCTACGAGCAGTACTTC	CASSPTGTAPYEQYF
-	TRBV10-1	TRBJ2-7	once	TGCGCCAGCAGTGCAGGGCCATCCTACGAGCAGTACTTC	CASSAGPSYEQYF
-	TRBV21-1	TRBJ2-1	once	TGTGCCAGCAACCTACAGCGGAAGTCCTACAATGAGCAGTTCTTC	CASNLQRKSYNEQFF
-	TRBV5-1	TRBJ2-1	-	TGCGCCAGCAGCTTGGAAGGGGAAATGATAAATGAGCAGTTCTTC	CASSLEGEMINEQFF
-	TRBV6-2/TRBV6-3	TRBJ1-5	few	TGTGCCAGCAGCCAAGACAGAGGGACTTATCAGCCCCAGCATTTT	CASSQDRGTYQPQHF
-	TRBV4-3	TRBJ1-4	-	TGCGCCAGCAGCCAAGAAGTGCGGTCCCACAATGAAAAACTGTTTTTT	CASSQEVRSHNEKLFF
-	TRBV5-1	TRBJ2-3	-	TGCGCCAGCAGCTTGGCCACAGGACACACTATTAGCACAGATACGCAGTATTTT	CASSLATGHTISTDTQYF
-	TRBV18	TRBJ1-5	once	TGTGCCAGCTCAGACTCCGGGAACTTCAATCAGCCCCAGCATTTT	CASSDSGNFNQPQHF
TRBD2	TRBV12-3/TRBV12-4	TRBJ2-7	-	TGTGCCAGCAGACCCGCCGGGGGGAACGAGCAGTACTTC	CASRPAGGNEQYF
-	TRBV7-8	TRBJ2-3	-	TGTGCCAGCAGCCCCCCCTTAGGGAGGGGGGCAGATACGCAGTATTTT	CASSPPLGRGADTQYF
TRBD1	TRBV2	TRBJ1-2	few	TGTGCCAGCAAACGGGACAGGGAGAGGGGCTACACCTTC	CASKRDRERGYTF
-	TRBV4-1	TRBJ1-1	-	TGCGCCAGCAGCCAAAAAGGACAGTACACTGAAGCTTTCTTT	CASSQKGQYTEAFF
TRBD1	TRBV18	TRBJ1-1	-	TGTGCCAGCTCGGCCGGGACAGGGCCCACTGAAGCTTTCTTT	CASSAGTGPTEAFF
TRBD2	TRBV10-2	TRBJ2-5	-	TGCGCCAGCAGTGCGAGTTTCGGACTAGTAGGAGAGACCCAGTACTTC	CASSASFGLVGETQYF
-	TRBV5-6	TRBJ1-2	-	TGTGCCAGCAGCCCTCTTAAAAGGCAGGCCATTACTAACTATGGCTACACCTTC	CASSPLKRQAITNYGYTF
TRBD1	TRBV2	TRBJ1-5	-	TGTGCCAGCACAGGGACAGTCAATCAGCCCCAGCATTTT	CASTGTVNQPQHF
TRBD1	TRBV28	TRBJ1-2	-	TGTGCCAGCAGTCGGACAGGGGGCCGGAATGGCTACACCTTC	CASSRTGGRNGYTF
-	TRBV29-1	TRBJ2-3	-	TGCAGCGTTGATTACCGGGGGGCTAGCACAGATACGCAGTATTTT	CSVDYRGASTDTQYF
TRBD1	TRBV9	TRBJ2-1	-	TGTGCCAGCAGCGGATTTGGACAGGTGGATATCAATGAGCAGTTCTTC	CASSGFGQVDINEQFF
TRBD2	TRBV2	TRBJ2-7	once	TGTGCCAGCAGTCGGACTAGCGTCATCTCCTACGAGCAGTACTTC	CASSRTSVISYEQYF